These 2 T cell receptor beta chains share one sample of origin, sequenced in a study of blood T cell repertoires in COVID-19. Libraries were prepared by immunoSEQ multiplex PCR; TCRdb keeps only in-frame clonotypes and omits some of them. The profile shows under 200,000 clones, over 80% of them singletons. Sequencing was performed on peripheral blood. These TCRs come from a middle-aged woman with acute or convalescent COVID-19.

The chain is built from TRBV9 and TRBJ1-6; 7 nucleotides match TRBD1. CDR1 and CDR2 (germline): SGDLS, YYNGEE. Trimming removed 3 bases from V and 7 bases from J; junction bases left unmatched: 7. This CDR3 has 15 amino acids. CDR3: CASSATGIMNSPLHF. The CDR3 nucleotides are TGTGCCAGCAGCGCGACAGGGATTATGAATTCACCCCTCCACTTT.

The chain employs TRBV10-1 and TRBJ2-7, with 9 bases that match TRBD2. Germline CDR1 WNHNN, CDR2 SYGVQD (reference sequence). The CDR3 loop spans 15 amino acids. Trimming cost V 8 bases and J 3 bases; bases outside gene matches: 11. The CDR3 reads CASSSGVTSGYEQYF. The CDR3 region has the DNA TGCGCCAGCTCCAGTGGCGTGACTAGCGGCTACGAGCAGTACTTC.